One sample yielded the 17 T cell receptor beta chains listed below, sequenced in a study of blood T cell repertoires in COVID-19. Profiling relied on immunoSEQ multiplex PCR, and the TCRdb table lists in-frame clones only, not all of them. The table records about 300,000 clones, nearly 90% of them present only once. The sample taken for sequencing was PBMCs or T cells enriched from blood (not recorded which). The receptors shown here come from a woman aged 30 to 39 who had recovered from COVID-19.

The V gene is TRBV11-3, the J gene TRBJ2-1; 12 positions agree with TRBD2. CDR1 is SGHNT and CDR2 is YENEEA in the germline V gene. This CDR3 region has 17 residues. The J segment lost 7 bases and the V segment lost 5 bases, leaving 12 bases of the junction unmatched. As DNA, the CDR3 is TGTGCCAGCAGCCCCGAGCGACTAGCGGGGGTTTTGAATGAGCAGTTCTTC. Translated, it gives CASSPERLAGVLNEQFF.

The rearrangement uses TRBV6-1 and TRBJ2-3, with 9 bases fitting TRBD2. The length of the CDR3 is 20 residues. J lost 0 bases, V lost 2 bases, and 15 bases had no gene match. CDR1 is MNHNS, CDR2 SASEGT, per germline. CDR3 nucleotides: TGTGCCAGCAGTGAATGGTTCAGGGCTAGCGGGGACCCTAGCACAGATACGCAGTATTTT. It yields the protein CASSEWFRASGDPSTDTQYF.

V and J are TRBV9 and TRBJ2-3; 12 bases are a match to TRBD2. Germline-derived CDR1 and CDR2 are SGDLS and YYNGEE. This CDR3 has 16 residues. V was pared by 4 bases and J by 7 bases, with 10 bases of the junction left unmatched. CDR3 nucleotide sequence: TGTGCCAGCAGCCCTAGACTAGCGGGGGCCCCCCATACGCAGTATTTT. Residues: CASSPRLAGAPHTQYF.

This clone was found a few times. This chain uses TRBV27 with TRBJ2-7; 9 bases line up with TRBD1. Trimming cost V 5 bases and J 8 bases; bases outside gene matches: 16. The CDR3 covers 16 residues. Germline V CDR1 and CDR2: MNHEY, SMNVEV (reference sequence). The CDR3 nucleotides are TGTGCCAGCAGTCTAAAGACAGGGGGTGGTATAGGTAAGCAGTACTTC. Its translation is CASSLKTGGGIGKQYF.

V gene TRBV18 combines with J gene TRBJ2-5, with a weak D call TRBD2 (6 bases). Looked up from germline, CDR1 is KGHSH and CDR2 is LQKENI. CDR3 size: 14 residues. V was clipped by 6 bases and J by 4 bases, with 15 bases between them. CDR3 residues: CASSLGGLRETQYF. DNA of the CDR3: TGTGCCAGCTCGCTGGGGGGACTCAGAGAGACCCAGTACTTC.

V and J are TRBV30 and TRBJ2-3, with 7 bases aligning to TRBD2. CDR1 is GTSNPN and CDR2 is SVGIG in the germline V gene (reference sequence). V was pared by 0 bases and J by 3 bases, with 6 bases of the junction left unmatched. The CDR3 loop spans 15 amino acids. CDR3 protein: CAWSVQAGFTDTQYF. The CDR3 coding sequence is TGTGCCTGGAGTGTACAAGCGGGGTTTACAGATACGCAGTATTTT.

This clone has only one observation. V gene TRBV6-6 combines with J gene TRBJ1-2; D is possibly TRBD1 (6 bases). The germline gives CDR1 MNHNY, CDR2 SVGAGI (reference sequence). Between the trimmed V and J ends, which lost 0 bases and 5 bases, there was a span of 10 bases. The CDR3 is made up of 14 amino acids. CDR3 loop: CASSYSHREYGYTF. In DNA form, the CDR3 reads TGTGCCAGCAGTTACTCCCACAGGGAGTATGGCTACACCTTC.

The chain recombines TRBV5-4 with TRBJ1-6, with 8 positions matching TRBD1. Germline assignment: CDR1 SGHNT and CDR2 YYREEE (reference sequence). V lost 0 bases to trimming and J lost 9 bases; unmatched junction nucleotides: 14. The CDR3 is 18 amino acids. The CDR3 nucleotides read TGTGCCAGCAGCTTGGAGTTTCCAGGGGGCCCTCTAGGTTCACCCCTCCACTTT. Protein product: CASSLEFPGGPLGSPLHF.

The chain uses TRBV6-5 and TRBJ1-1; weak D call: TRBD1 (6 bases). The length of the CDR3 is 15 residues. The germline V and J ends were trimmed by 6 bases and 4 bases, with 18 bases remaining between them. Germline lookup yields CDR1 MNHEY and CDR2 SVGAGI. CDR3 protein: CASRRQAPRGTEAFF. Written as DNA, the CDR3 is TGTGCCAGCAGGCGACAGGCCCCACGGGGCACTGAAGCTTTCTTT.

The chain is built from TRBV13 and TRBJ2-3; TRBD2 agrees at 14 bases. The germline gives CDR1 PRHDT, CDR2 FYEKMQ (reference sequence). With 5 bases clipped from V and 4 bases from J, the junction kept 5 bases outside the gene matches. CDR3 size: 16 residues. The CDR3 DNA reads as TGTGCCAGCAGCACCGGACTAGCGGGGGGATCAGATACGCAGTATTTT. This translates into CASSTGLAGGSDTQYF.

The V and J genes are TRBV6-5 and TRBJ1-5, with D perhaps matching TRBD1 (5 bases). In germline, CDR1 is MNHEY, CDR2 SVGAGI. This CDR3 is 14 amino acids long. V dropped 4 bases and J dropped 1 base, with 8 bases sitting between them. CDR3 amino acids: CASSLGVSNQPQHF. As DNA, the CDR3 is TGTGCCAGCAGTTTAGGGGTGAGCAATCAGCCCCAGCATTTT.

V and J are TRBV30 and TRBJ1-4; D may be TRBD1 (6 bases). CDR1 and CDR2 (germline): GTSNPN, SVGIG (reference sequence). Trimming removed 0 bases from V and 3 bases from J, with 11 bases in between. The length of the CDR3 is 15 residues. CDR3 amino acids: CAWSVLSGANEKLFF. The CDR3 DNA is TGTGCCTGGAGTGTACTTTCAGGGGCTAATGAAAAACTGTTTTTT.

V gene TRBV18 combines with J gene TRBJ1-4; D not certain. This CDR3 contains 16 residues. CDR1 is KGHSH and CDR2 is LQKENI in the germline V gene. Between the trimmed V and J ends, which lost 2 bases and 3 bases, there was a span of 13 bases. CDR3 sequence: CASSPGPGQANEKLFF. CDR3 DNA: TGTGCCAGCTCACCAGGCCCAGGCCAAGCTAATGAAAAACTGTTTTTT.

Written as DNA, the CDR3 is TGCGCCAGCAGCCAAACCACAGGGGGAGTCTACGAGCAGTACTTC. It is translated as CASSQTTGGVYEQYF. The chain uses TRBV5-1 and TRBJ2-7; TRBD1 matches 8 bases. CDR3 size: 15 residues. CDR1 is SGHRS and CDR2 is YFSETQ in the germline V gene. Trimming took 4 bases from V and 3 from J; bases not matched to a gene: 9.

The sample holds a few counts of this clone. The J gene is TRBJ1-1, the V gene TRBV5-1; the D is unclear. This CDR3 has 14 residues. The germline V and J ends were trimmed by 1 base and 3 bases, with 10 bases remaining between them. Germline CDR1 and CDR2: SGHRS and YFSETQ. The CDR3 DNA reads TGCGCCAGCAGCTTGCTCGGCGGGGACACTGAAGCTTTCTTT. Protein product: CASSLLGGDTEAFF.

This sequence joins TRBV19 and TRBJ2-5; D call uncertain. The CDR3 runs 14 residues. Trimming stripped 1 base from V and 4 bases from J, with 10 bases between. From germline, CDR1 is LNHDA and CDR2 SQIVND (reference sequence). Written as DNA, the CDR3 is TGTGCCAGTAGTATAGCCCCTGGGCGAGAGACCCAGTACTTC. Amino acids: CASSIAPGRETQYF.

This chain's CDR3 is CASSEQRGARETQYF. The CDR3 coding sequence is TGTGCCAGCAGTGAACAGCGGGGGGCTCGGGAGACCCAGTACTTC. The chain joins TRBV6-1 to TRBJ2-5, with 9 bases aligning to TRBD2. Unmatched junction bases numbered 6, after V lost 2 bases and J lost 5 bases. Germline values: CDR1 MNHNS, CDR2 SASEGT. The CDR3 totals 15 residues.